This TCR beta chain was sequenced in a study of shared clonotypes between healthy human individuals (dated by TCRdb to the early 2020s). Looking at the study overall: The cohort comprised a couple of women and three men aged 18 to 49 years. Blood TCR repertoires of about five healthy adults were deeply sequenced to estimate repertoire size and the extent of clonotype sharing between individuals. Different laboratories and diverse techniques were used to prepare libraries and sequence TCR repertoires, to increase sequencing depth and limit assay-specific biases. For each donor, CD4 naive and CD4 memory were each given three plates, CD8 naive was given two plates, and CD8 memory was given one plate. Between about 0.8 and 9 billion PBMCs per donor were obtained by leukapheresis.

The CDR3 numbers 15 residues from cysteine through phenylalanine. Only CDR3 DNA is held: 45 bases, read in frame from base 1. Results the study describes overall, beyond this receptor: When several donors were compared, the shared fraction of clonotypes was about 5.2% for naive CD4, approximately 3.5% for naive CD8, 2% to 2.5% for memory CD4, and 0.4% for memory CD8. Pairwise subsampling indicated that sequencing depth was expected to affect the degree of clonotype sharing among donors. Incomplete sequencing was indicated by rarefaction of sorted-subset datasets, despite the large sequencing depth. Naive subsets generally had larger estimated clonotype richness than memory subsets. Sampling was limited to blood, and TCR repertoires in tissue likely differ from TCR repertoires in blood. The genetic and exposure-history diversity represented was limited by the small number of donors. Compared with non-shared clonotypes, clonotypes shared by all four sorted-subset donors had higher generation probabilities.

Notes on this clone: This receptor's antigen is unknown. A junction end diverges from the germline sequence, so it may reflect a read error.

The donors were healthy, HIV-negative adults who had no recently reported acute infections or vaccinations. Only Caucasian adults living in Nashville, Tennessee, USA were represented among the donors. Magnetic negative selection was used to enrich CD4+ T cells, after which naive cells were positively selected on CD45RA and the negative fraction became the memory subset. After blood collection by leukapheresis, PBMCs were isolated using Ficoll-Histopaque density gradient centrifugation and then cryopreserved in the vapor phase of liquid nitrogen. Analytical flow cytometry was used to check the purity and quantity of each magnetically sorted T cell population. Genomic DNA was isolated from each sorted fraction and quantified by UV absorbance on a Nanodrop 2000c. TCR CDR3 regions were amplified from genomic DNA by multiplex PCR using the deep immunoSEQ assay. Genomic DNA extracted from each cell subset was distributed evenly over all wells of several immunoSEQ 96-well plates, and each plate served as one replicate. For sorted subsets, around 0.2 ug genomic DNA, equal to 30,000 to 35,000 T cell genomes, was loaded into each replicate PCR. Purified libraries were measured with a Qubit 3.0 fluorometer, size-checked on a Bioanalyzer 2100, and measured again with the KAPA Library Quantification kit. Each immunoSEQ 96-well plate was sequenced on its own single-read 150-cycle Illumina NextSeq 550 flow cell. The original pipeline was this. Because the immunoSEQ output held only junctional sequences and lacked quality scores, the filtering could not match the filtering applied to full-length reads. Sequences were annotated with PyIR, a Python wrapper for IgBLAST v1.9, and V/J genes and CDR3 were assigned using IMGT germline references. Reads with weak V/J assignments (E-value above 1e-6), missing CDR3, stop codons, out-of-frame junctions, or ambiguous translated residues were removed. V3J clonotypes were defined as sequences sharing the same inferred V gene, J gene, and CDR3 amino acid sequence. Percentage overlap between repertoires was calculated by dividing the number of shared unique clonotypes by the size of the smaller repertoire. Repertoire richness was assessed with RTK rarefaction, the Chao1 estimator, and Recon v2.1 estimates of unobserved clonotypes. Generation probabilities for all TCRbeta clonotypes obtained by the gDNA method from a few donors were computed using OLGA. As stored in TCRdb, this immuneACCESS dataset retains in-frame rearrangements with V and J assigned. A fraction of the clones does not appear; measured against another copy, unresolved V genes explain less than half of the discrepancy, and the remainder lacks a known reason. V and J calls and clone size are those listed in that table; D and trimming were worked out from the DNA. The table for this sample lists approximately 2.3 million clones; 93% of them were counted only once. The top ten hold about 0.39% of the sample.

The rearrangement joined TRBV5-7 to TRBJ2-7, with 7 central nucleotides matching TRBD2. TRBV5-7 is filed as an ORF, its function uncertain. This clonotype was sampled from a man aged 18 to 30 in good health. Some clones in this sample may be carry-over from other donors' samples. The sample comprised naive CD4+ T cells from PBMCs. Reading the label with the study, this specimen's cell subset or site is: CD45RA+ positively selected. The nucleotide sequence reads TGTGCCAGCAGCCCGAGCCCGGACGGGAGGCACGAGCGGTACTTC. This yields the protein CASSPSPDGRHERYF.